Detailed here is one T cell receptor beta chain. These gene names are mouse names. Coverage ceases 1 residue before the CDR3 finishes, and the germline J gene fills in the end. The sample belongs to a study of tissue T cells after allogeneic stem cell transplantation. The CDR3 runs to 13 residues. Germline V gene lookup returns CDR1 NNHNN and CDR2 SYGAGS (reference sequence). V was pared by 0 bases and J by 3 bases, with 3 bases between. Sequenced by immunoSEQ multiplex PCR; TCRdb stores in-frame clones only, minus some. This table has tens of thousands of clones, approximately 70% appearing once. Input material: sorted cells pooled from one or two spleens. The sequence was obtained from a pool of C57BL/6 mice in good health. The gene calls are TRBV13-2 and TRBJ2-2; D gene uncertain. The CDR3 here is CASGDGYTGQLYF. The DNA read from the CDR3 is TGTGCCAGCGGTGATGGATACACCGGGCAGCTCTAC.